Below, 18 T cell receptor beta chains from the same sample are listed, as sequenced in a study of T cell clonality in common variable immunodeficiency. This table comes from immunoSEQ multiplex PCR, and its TCRdb copy is limited to in-frame clones, with some not included. Sampling found approximately 30,000 clones, none seen once. Sequenced sample: peripheral blood mononuclear cells. These receptor sequences come from a person aged 18 to 75 in good health.

This clone was counted many times. The sequence runs out 3 residues before the end of the CDR3; the remainder is reconstructed from the germline J gene. The chain recombines TRBV6-4 with TRBJ1-5; D is perhaps TRBD1 (6 bases). V gave up 2 bases and J gave up 0 bases, with 14 bases separating them. Germline lookup yields CDR1 MRHNA and CDR2 SNTAGT. The CDR3 has 17 residues. The CDR3 bases that were read are TGTGCCAGCAGTGACGGAGGGGGGGAGGGTAGCAATCAGCCC. Its protein is CASSDGGGEGSNQP. The CDR3 in its entirety is CASSDGGGEGSNQPQHF.

The table lists this clone with many counts. The sequenced fragment ends 3 residues before the CDR3 boundary, so the rest is inferred from the germline J gene. The chain has TRBV29-1 and TRBJ2-7, with D unresolved. The CDR3 spans 12 residues. The germline CDR1 and CDR2 sequences are SQVTM and ANQGSEA. V was shortened by 2 bases and J by 3 bases, with 8 bases between the two germline ends. CDR3 bases read: TGCAGCGTTGAACAGGTGGGCTACGAG. Residues: CSVEQVGYE. The CDR3, in full, reads CSVEQVGYEQYF.

Many counts were recorded for this clone. Read sequence stops 3 residues before the CDR3 end, and the germline J gene provides the missing end. The J gene is TRBJ1-1, the V gene TRBV19; D remains unclear. From germline, CDR1 is LNHDA and CDR2 SQIVND (reference sequence). V lost 7 bases to trimming and J lost 4 bases, with 16 bases between them. The CDR3 totals 14 residues. The CDR3 loop is CASTPSFSGTEAFF. Incomplete CDR3 DNA: TGTGCCAGTACCCCGTCCTTTAGTGGCACTGAA.

This clone was seen repeatedly, ten times or more. The read finishes 3 residues shy of the CDR3 end, and the germline J gene is used to complete it. The chain combines TRBV30 with TRBJ1-5, with unresolved D. CDR3 size: 13 residues. Germline V gene lookup returns CDR1 GTSNPN and CDR2 SVGIG (reference sequence). With 2 bases removed from V and 3 bases from J, the gap between germline ends came to 8 bases. The CDR3 is CAWSKGFNQPQHF. CDR3 DNA, as far as it was read: TGTGCCTGGAGTAAGGGTTTCAATCAGCCC.

This clone was counted ten times or more. The CDR3 goes on 3 residues after the read ends, and that part is filled in from the germline J gene. The V and J genes are TRBV5-1 and TRBJ2-3; TRBD2 aligns across 9 bases. V lost 4 bases and J lost 1; bases outside the gene matches: 10. The CDR3 has 17 amino acids. Germline assignment: CDR1 SGHRS and CDR2 YFSETQ. CDR3 DNA, as far as it was read: TGCGCCAGCAGCCTGGCCTTAGCGGGAGTCGGCACAGATACG. This translates into CASSLALAGVGTDT. The whole CDR3 is CASSLALAGVGTDTQYF.

Many counts were recorded for this clone. Sequencing ends 3 residues short of the CDR3 end; the germline J gene provides the rest. V usage is TRBV20-1 and J usage is TRBJ2-1; D is perhaps TRBD2 (6 bases). V was cut by 3 bases and J by 6 bases, with 12 bases left in between. Germline V gene sequence: CDR1 DFQATT, CDR2 SNEGSKA (reference sequence). The CDR3 has 13 amino acids. The CDR3: CSASVPAGNEQFF. CDR3 DNA (partial): TGCAGTGCTAGTGTTCCAGCGGGCAATGAG.

This clone was counted many times. Read sequence stops 3 residues before the CDR3 end, and the germline J gene provides the missing end. The chain uses TRBV5-1 and TRBJ1-5; TRBD1 matches 7 bases. This CDR3 has 14 amino acids. The junction had 9 bases not matched to a gene; V was cut back by 7 bases and J by 5 bases. Germline CDR1 and CDR2: SGHRS and YFSETQ. CDR3: CASFRDSPHQPQHF. CDR3 DNA (partial): TGCGCCAGCTTCCGGGACAGTCCCCATCAGCCC.

This clone was counted many times. The read is 3 residues too short to cover the CDR3 end, so that end is filled in from the germline J gene. The J gene is TRBJ2-3, the V gene TRBV5-1; no firm D call. The germline V gene encodes CDR1 SGHRS and CDR2 YFSETQ. CDR3 length: 12 amino acids. Trimming removed 0 bases at V and 6 bases at J, with 5 bases between. The CDR3 loop is CASSLGVDTQYF. CDR3 bases read: TGCGCCAGCAGCTTGGGCGTGGATACG.

This clone was counted many times. The read halts 3 residues ahead of the CDR3 end, with the missing end drawn from the germline J gene. This rearrangement joins TRBV18 to TRBJ2-2; D is ambiguous. This CDR3 spans 15 amino acids. V was clipped by 8 bases and J by 5 bases, with 18 bases between them. Germline-derived CDR1 and CDR2 are KGHSH and LQKENI. The CDR3 sequence: CASGNQAPRTGELFF. The CDR3 DNA, read in part, is TGTGCCAGCGGAAATCAGGCCCCGAGGACCGGGGAG.

As concerns this clone: The DNA ends 3 residues before the CDR3 does, and the rest of the CDR3 is filled in from the germline J gene. This chain joins TRBV7-8 and TRBJ2-7; the match to TRBD1 covers 11 bases. This CDR3 has 15 residues. Germline CDR1 SGHVS, CDR2 FQNEAQ. With V trimmed by 4 bases and J by 1 base, 3 bases remained unmatched. CDR3 in amino acids: CASSWDRGSSYEQYF. CDR3 DNA (partial): TGTGCCAGCAGCTGGGACAGGGGGTCGTCCTACGAG.

This clone was seen at least ten times. The read is 3 residues too short to cover the CDR3 end, so that end is filled in from the germline J gene. The chain has TRBV20-1 and TRBJ2-3, with TRBD2 identical over 12 bases. The germline gives CDR1 DFQATT, CDR2 SNEGSKA (reference sequence). The CDR3 has 18 residues. J gave up 4 bases and V 2 bases, and 13 bases lay outside the gene matches. The CDR3 loop is CSARTRAGTSGLADTQYF. Incomplete CDR3 DNA: TGCAGTGCTAGAACTAGGGCCGGGACTAGCGGGTTGGCAGATACG.

This clone was picked up many times. Read coverage stops 3 residues before the CDR3 terminus; the germline J gene supplies the remainder. The chain has TRBV5-6 and TRBJ2-2; D might be TRBD1 (6 bases). CDR1 is SGHDT and CDR2 is YYEEEE in the germline V gene. The CDR3 is made up of 14 amino acids. Trimming shortened V by 1 base and J by 7 bases, and 11 bases separated the two germline ends. The part of the CDR3 DNA that was read is TGTGCCAGCAGCTTGCCAGGGGTAGGCGGGGAG. This codes for CASSLPGVGGE. The entire CDR3 protein reads CASSLPGVGGELFF.

This clone was detected many times. The read is 3 residues too short to cover the CDR3 end, so that end is filled in from the germline J gene. The rearrangement uses TRBV4-1 and TRBJ2-3; 9 nucleotides align to TRBD2. The V and J ends lost 5 bases and 2 bases, in that order; junction bases with no gene match: 5. Germline CDR1 MGHRA, CDR2 YSYEKL. The CDR3 is 15 residues long. The part of the CDR3 DNA that was read is TGCGCCAGCAGCTCTTTAGCGGGAGACACAGATACG. It encodes CASSSLAGDTDT. The whole CDR3 protein reads CASSSLAGDTDTQYF.

At least ten counts were recorded for this clone. The observed sequence ends 3 residues before the CDR3 terminus, with the missing tail filled in from the germline J gene. V usage is TRBV30 and J usage is TRBJ1-1, with D hard to call. CDR3 size: 12 residues. The germline CDR1 and CDR2 sequences are GTSNPN and SVGIG (reference sequence). V shed 2 bases and J shed 6 bases, with 10 bases lying between them. The chain's CDR3 is CAWSSGRAEAFF. Partial CDR3 DNA: TGTGCCTGGAGTTCGGGGAGGGCTGAA.

This clone was seen at least ten times. The read ends 3 residues early relative to the CDR3; the germline J gene fills the gap. The chain couples TRBV23-1 to TRBJ1-2, with D possibly being TRBD1 (6 bases). TRBV23-1 is designated an ORF whose function remains uncertain. This CDR3 has 15 residues. V was pared by 6 bases and J by 7 bases, with 21 bases between. The CDR3 region is CASSHRVGPISGYTF. The CDR3 DNA, read in part, is TGCGCCAGCAGCCACAGGGTAGGGCCGATCTCTGGC.

There are many counts of this clone. The read comes to an end 3 residues before the CDR3 does, leaving the germline J gene to fill in the end. The rearrangement uses TRBV5-1 and TRBJ1-1; perhaps TRBD1 as D (6 bases). This CDR3 is 12 amino acids long. Germline V gene data show CDR1 as SGHRS and CDR2 as YFSETQ. CDR3 protein: CASSEDGGLAFF. CDR3 DNA, as far as it was read: TGCGCCAGCAGCGAGGACGGGGGGCTT. Full variable domain (remainder filled in from reference TRBV5-1 and TRBJ1-1): KAGVTQTPRYLIKTRGQQVTLSCSPISGHRSVSWYQQTPGQGLQFLFEYFSETQRNKGNFPGRFSGRQFSNSRSEMNVSTLELGDSALYLCASSEDGGLAFFGQGTRLTVV.

This clone was seen many times. The read gets to within 3 residues of the CDR3 end, and the germline J gene fills in the rest. The chain combines TRBV5-1 with TRBJ1-1; no clear D gene. The CDR3 has 13 residues. Trimming took 2 bases from V and 5 from J, leaving 10 bases between them. The germline V gene encodes CDR1 SGHRS and CDR2 YFSETQ. The sequenced part of the CDR3 DNA is TGCGCCAGCAGCTTACTCGGGTATACTGAA. Encoded protein: CASSLLGYTE. The entire CDR3 protein reads CASSLLGYTEAFF.

At least ten counts were recorded for this clone. The read falls 3 residues short of the CDR3 end, and the missing part is taken from the germline J gene. The chain joins TRBV29-1 to TRBJ1-2, with TRBD1 matching over 7 bases. The CDR3 is 13 residues long. Germline-derived CDR1 and CDR2 are SQVTM and ANQGSEA. The ends lost 5 bases at V and 3 bases at J; junction bases unmatched: 6. CDR3 bases read: TGCAGCGTTCAGCTACAGGGGCACTATGGC. Residues: CSVQLQGHYG. The whole CDR3 sequence reads CSVQLQGHYGYTF.